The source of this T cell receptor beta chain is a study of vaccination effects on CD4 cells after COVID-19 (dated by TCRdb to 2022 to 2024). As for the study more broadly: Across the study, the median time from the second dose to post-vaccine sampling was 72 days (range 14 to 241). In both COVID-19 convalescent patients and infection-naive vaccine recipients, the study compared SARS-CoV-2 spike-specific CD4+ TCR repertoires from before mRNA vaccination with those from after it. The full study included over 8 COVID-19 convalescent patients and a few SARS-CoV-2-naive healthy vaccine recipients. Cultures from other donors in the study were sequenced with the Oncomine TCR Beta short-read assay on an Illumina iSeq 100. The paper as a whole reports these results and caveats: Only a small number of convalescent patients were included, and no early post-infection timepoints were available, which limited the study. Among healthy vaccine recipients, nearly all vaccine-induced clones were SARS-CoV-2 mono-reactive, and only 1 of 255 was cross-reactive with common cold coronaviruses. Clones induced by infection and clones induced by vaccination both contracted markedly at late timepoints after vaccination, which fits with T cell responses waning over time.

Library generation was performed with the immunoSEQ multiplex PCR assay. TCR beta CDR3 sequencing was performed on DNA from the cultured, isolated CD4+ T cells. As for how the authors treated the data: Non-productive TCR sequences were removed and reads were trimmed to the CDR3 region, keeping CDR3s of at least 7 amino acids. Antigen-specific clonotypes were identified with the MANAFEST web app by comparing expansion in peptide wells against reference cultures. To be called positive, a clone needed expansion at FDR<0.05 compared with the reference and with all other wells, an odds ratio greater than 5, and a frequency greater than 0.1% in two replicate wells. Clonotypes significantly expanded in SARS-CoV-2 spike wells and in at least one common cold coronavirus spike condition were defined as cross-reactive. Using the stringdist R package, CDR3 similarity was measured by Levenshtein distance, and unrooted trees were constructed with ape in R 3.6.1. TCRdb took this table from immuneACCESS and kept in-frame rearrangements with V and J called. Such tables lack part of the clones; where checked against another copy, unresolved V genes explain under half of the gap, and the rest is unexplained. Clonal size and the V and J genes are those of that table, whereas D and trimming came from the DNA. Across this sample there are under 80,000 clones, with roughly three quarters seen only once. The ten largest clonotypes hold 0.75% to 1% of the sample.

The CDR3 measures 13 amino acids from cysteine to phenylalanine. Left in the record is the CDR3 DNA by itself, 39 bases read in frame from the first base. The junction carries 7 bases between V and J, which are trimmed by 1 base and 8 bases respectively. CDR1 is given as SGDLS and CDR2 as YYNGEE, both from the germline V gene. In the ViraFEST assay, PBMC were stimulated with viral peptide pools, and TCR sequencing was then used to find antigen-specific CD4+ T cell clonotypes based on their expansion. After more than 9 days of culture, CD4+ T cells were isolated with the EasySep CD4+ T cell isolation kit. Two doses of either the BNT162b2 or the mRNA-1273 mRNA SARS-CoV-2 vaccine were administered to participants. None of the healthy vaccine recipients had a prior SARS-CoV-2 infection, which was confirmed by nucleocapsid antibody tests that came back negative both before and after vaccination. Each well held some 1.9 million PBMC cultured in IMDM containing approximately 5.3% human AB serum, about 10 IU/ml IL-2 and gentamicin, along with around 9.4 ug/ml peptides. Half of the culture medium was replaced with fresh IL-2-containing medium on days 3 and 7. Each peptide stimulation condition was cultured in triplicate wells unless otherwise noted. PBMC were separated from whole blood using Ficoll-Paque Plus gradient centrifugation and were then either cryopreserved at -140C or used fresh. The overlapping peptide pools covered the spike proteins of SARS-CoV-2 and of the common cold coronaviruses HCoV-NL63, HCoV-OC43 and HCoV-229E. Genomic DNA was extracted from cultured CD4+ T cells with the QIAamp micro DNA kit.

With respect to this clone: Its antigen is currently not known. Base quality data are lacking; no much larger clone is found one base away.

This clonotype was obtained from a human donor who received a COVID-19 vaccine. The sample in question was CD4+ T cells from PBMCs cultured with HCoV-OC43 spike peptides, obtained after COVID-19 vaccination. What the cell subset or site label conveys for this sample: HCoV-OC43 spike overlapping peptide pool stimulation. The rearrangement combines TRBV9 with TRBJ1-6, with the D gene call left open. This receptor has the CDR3 CASSVLVDSPLHF. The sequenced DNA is TGTGCCAGCAGCGTATTGGTGGATTCACCCCTCCACTTT.